Included here is one T cell receptor beta chain sequence, with context. V was clipped by 6 bases and J by 6 bases; unmatched bases: 5. The CDR3 extends over 13 amino acids. Germline-derived CDR1 and CDR2 are MNHEY and SVGAGI. These data belong to a study of blood T cell repertoires in COVID-19. Study overall: Researchers got acute and convalescent COVID-19 samples from the United States, Italy and Spain. T cells, B-cell-depleted T cells, or PBMCs provided the cDNA or gDNA that served as material.

The method was immunoSEQ multiplex PCR; TCRdb's version includes in-frame clones alone and lacks a portion of them. The repertoire holds a few hundred thousand clones, approximately 75% seen once, with 9.2% in the top ten. This study enrolled people aged about 18 to 100 from about two dozen US geographic areas. Donors of Cohort 3 who recovered were those that had two negative PCRs, clearance, or symptom resolution. Sequencing was carried out using PBMCs or T cells enriched from blood (not recorded which). The chain couples TRBV6-5 to TRBJ1-5, with TRBD1 matching over 7 bases. The receptor was derived from a man aged 40-49 years who had recovered from COVID-19. In nucleotides, the CDR3 is TGTGCCAGCAGGGCAGGGGGTGGTCAGCCCCAGCATTTT. Translated: CASRAGGGQPQHF.